Shown below are 4 T cell receptor beta chains from a single sample sequenced in a study of vaccination and CD4 T cells after COVID-19. Antigen specificity for these receptors is unknown. The Oncomine TCR Beta short-read assay generated sequence data from the DNA of cultured CD4+ T cells. From the PCR reads, TCRdb called clonotypes with MiXCR, one entry per CDR3 protein. The sample lists about 17,000 distinct CDR3 sequences, roughly three fifths occurring once. Treatment indicated: roughly 10-day PBMC culture with coronavirus spike peptide pools or control peptides (ViraFEST assay). The sequencing sample was made of CD4+ T cells from blood, cultured in vitro. The receptor set was obtained from a human donor who had recovered from COVID-19.

The V gene is TRBV11-3, the J gene TRBJ1-5; possibly TRBD1 for D (5 bases). CDR1 is SGHNT, CDR2 YENEEA, per germline. V lost 4 bases and J 9 bases, leaving 22 bases between the germline ends. The CDR3 has 16 residues. The CDR3 region is CASSSRRRRDWWPQHF. In nucleotides, the CDR3 is TGTGCCAGCAGCTCCCGGCGGCGCAGGGACTGGTGGCCCCAGCATTTT.

The chain employs TRBV19 and TRBJ1-5; D unclear. Trimming stripped 7 bases from V and 7 bases from J, with 17 bases between. CDR1 and CDR2 from the germline V gene are LNHDA and SQIVND (reference sequence). The CDR3 spans 14 residues. The CDR3 loop is CASKIPGRTQPQHF. CDR3 sequence (DNA): TGTGCCAGTAAAATTCCGGGAAGGACCCAGCCCCAGCATTTT.

This clonotype occurred a few times. The chain has TRBV20-1 and TRBJ1-1; D unresolved. V dropped 3 bases and J dropped 4 bases, with 12 bases sitting between them. The CDR3 spans 13 residues. Germline V gives CDR1 DFQATT, CDR2 SNEGSKA (reference sequence). In nucleotides, the CDR3 is TGCAGTGCTAGGCCTCCGGGAGGCACTGAAGCTTTCTTT. Its translation: CSARPPGGTEAFF.

This clonotype has just a few counts. V usage is TRBV2 and J usage is TRBJ1-6; 9 bases line up with TRBD1. Per the germline V gene, CDR1 is SNHLY and CDR2 is FYNNEI. The CDR3 has 16 amino acids. V lost 6 bases, J lost 4 bases, and 7 bases stayed unmatched. CDR3 sequence reads: CASRSWDREYNSPLHF. As DNA, the CDR3 is TGTGCCAGCAGAAGTTGGGACAGGGAGTATAATTCACCCCTCCACTTT.